The rows below give T cell receptor beta chains drawn from one sample of a study of cytomegalovirus exposure and HLA in healthy donors. Profiling relied on immunoSEQ multiplex PCR, and the TCRdb table lists in-frame clones only, not all of them. The sample yields some 180,000 clones, around 80% seen once. Source material: PBMCs. Every receptor here comes from a man aged 18 to 35 in good health and CMV-seronegative. CDR3s include the opening cysteine and the closing phenylalanine or tryptophan. The order of the fields is V gene, D gene, J gene, clone size, CDR3 protein, CDR3 DNA. D genes are given only for firm matches. The size of a clone is reported for some rows only, either as once, few or many, or as a class for expanded clones.

v_gene: TRBV15; d_gene: NA; j_gene: TRBJ2-1; abundance: NA; CDR3aa: CATSPGRLQKSSYNEQFF; CDR3nt: TGTGCCACCAGCCCAGGAAGGCTTCAGAAGAGCTCCTACAATGAGCAGTTCTTC
v_gene: TRBV27; d_gene: NA; j_gene: TRBJ2-7; abundance: NA; CDR3aa: CASSPGGYEQYF; CDR3nt: TGTGCCAGCAGCCCCGGGGGCTACGAGCAGTACTTC
v_gene: TRBV29-1; d_gene: TRBD1; j_gene: TRBJ1-2; abundance: NA; CDR3aa: CSVVPGQGDYGYTF; CDR3nt: TGCAGCGTTGTACCGGGACAGGGAGACTATGGCTACACCTTC
v_gene: TRBV6-5; d_gene: TRBD2; j_gene: TRBJ2-2; abundance: NA; CDR3aa: CASISGSKAGELFF; CDR3nt: TGTGCCAGCATTAGCGGGAGCAAGGCCGGGGAGCTGTTTTTT
v_gene: TRBV6-5; d_gene: TRBD1; j_gene: TRBJ1-1; abundance: NA; CDR3aa: CASSFDRGVNTEAFF; CDR3nt: TGTGCCAGCAGTTTCGACAGGGGGGTGAACACTGAAGCTTTCTTT
v_gene: TRBV2; d_gene: NA; j_gene: TRBJ2-7; abundance: NA; CDR3aa: CACSGETYEQYF; CDR3nt: TGTGCCTGCTCGGGGGAGACCTACGAGCAGTACTTC
v_gene: TRBV11-2; d_gene: NA; j_gene: TRBJ2-7; abundance: NA; CDR3aa: CASSLDPTLGYEQYF; CDR3nt: TGTGCCAGCAGCTTAGATCCGACACTAGGCTACGAGCAGTACTTC
v_gene: TRBV7-9; d_gene: NA; j_gene: TRBJ1-1; abundance: NA; CDR3aa: CASSLAAVEAFF; CDR3nt: TGTGCCAGCAGCTTAGCGGCAGTTGAAGCTTTCTTT
v_gene: TRBV29-1; d_gene: NA; j_gene: TRBJ2-5; abundance: NA; CDR3aa: CSVARYQETQYF; CDR3nt: TGCAGCGTGGCCAGGTACCAAGAGACCCAGTACTTC
v_gene: TRBV6-4; d_gene: NA; j_gene: TRBJ2-1; abundance: NA; CDR3aa: CASSDRGDSSYNEQFF; CDR3nt: TGTGCCAGCAGTGACCGTGGTGATAGCTCCTACAATGAGCAGTTCTTC
v_gene: TRBV6-5; d_gene: NA; j_gene: TRBJ1-5; abundance: NA; CDR3aa: CASSEWRGGQPQHF; CDR3nt: TGTGCCAGCAGTGAATGGAGGGGGGGTCAGCCCCAGCATTTT
v_gene: TRBV28; d_gene: NA; j_gene: TRBJ1-5; abundance: NA; CDR3aa: CASSSTRGHSNQPQHF; CDR3nt: TGTGCCAGCAGTTCGACCCGGGGACATAGCAATCAGCCCCAGCATTTT
v_gene: TRBV4-3; d_gene: TRBD2; j_gene: TRBJ2-3; abundance: NA; CDR3aa: CASSQEWGLTDTQYF; CDR3nt: TGCGCCAGCAGCCAAGAGTGGGGACTAACAGATACGCAGTATTTT
v_gene: TRBV30; d_gene: TRBD2; j_gene: TRBJ2-5; abundance: NA; CDR3aa: CAWSVLSGRRGETQYF; CDR3nt: TGTGCCTGGAGTGTCCTTAGCGGGAGGAGGGGAGAGACCCAGTACTTC
v_gene: TRBV19; d_gene: TRBD1; j_gene: TRBJ1-2; abundance: few; CDR3aa: CASSTVGTGRLAYGYTF; CDR3nt: TGTGCCAGTAGTACCGTCGGGACAGGGAGGTTAGCCTATGGCTACACCTTC
v_gene: TRBV11-3; d_gene: TRBD2; j_gene: TRBJ2-3; abundance: NA; CDR3aa: CASSLLAGGAATQYF; CDR3nt: TGTGCCAGCAGCCTTCTAGCGGGGGGCGCGGCTACGCAGTATTTT
v_gene: TRBV4-1; d_gene: TRBD1; j_gene: TRBJ1-2; abundance: few; CDR3aa: CASSQLPATGTYYGYTF; CDR3nt: TGCGCCAGCAGCCAACTCCCCGCGACAGGGACTTACTATGGCTACACCTTC
v_gene: TRBV7-9; d_gene: NA; j_gene: TRBJ1-2; abundance: NA; CDR3aa: CASSLARNRSYGYTF; CDR3nt: TGTGCCAGCAGCTTAGCGCGCAACAGAAGCTATGGCTACACCTTC
v_gene: TRBV7-6; d_gene: NA; j_gene: TRBJ2-5; abundance: once; CDR3aa: CASSLGPFETQYF; CDR3nt: TGTGCCAGCAGCTTAGGTCCGTTCGAGACCCAGTACTTC
v_gene: TRBV11-2; d_gene: NA; j_gene: TRBJ1-1; abundance: NA; CDR3aa: CASSLQRNTEAFF; CDR3nt: TGTGCCAGCAGCTTACAGCGCAACACTGAAGCTTTCTTT
v_gene: TRBV28; d_gene: TRBD1; j_gene: TRBJ1-2; abundance: few; CDR3aa: CASRGRTGVNYGYTF; CDR3nt: TGTGCCAGCAGGGGAAGGACAGGGGTCAACTATGGCTACACCTTC
v_gene: TRBV7-6; d_gene: NA; j_gene: TRBJ2-7; abundance: NA; CDR3aa: CASSLDAGIPYEQYF; CDR3nt: TGTGCCAGCAGCTTAGACGCGGGAATCCCCTACGAGCAGTACTTC
v_gene: TRBV4-1; d_gene: TRBD2; j_gene: TRBJ2-2; abundance: once; CDR3aa: CASSRQTSGGNTGELFF; CDR3nt: TGCGCCAGCAGCCGCCAAACTAGCGGGGGTAACACCGGGGAGCTGTTTTTT
v_gene: TRBV4-1; d_gene: NA; j_gene: TRBJ1-6; abundance: once; CDR3aa: CASSQTGVTGLSDSPLHF; CDR3nt: TGCGCCAGCAGCCAGACCGGGGTGACAGGTTTGTCGGATTCACCCCTCCACTTT
v_gene: TRBV19; d_gene: NA; j_gene: TRBJ1-1; abundance: NA; CDR3aa: CASSPPGNTEAFF; CDR3nt: TGTGCCAGTAGTCCCCCAGGAAACACTGAAGCTTTCTTT
v_gene: TRBV11-2; d_gene: TRBD1; j_gene: TRBJ2-3; abundance: NA; CDR3aa: CASSYRTGAYTDTQYF; CDR3nt: TGTGCCAGCAGCTATAGGACAGGGGCGTACACAGATACGCAGTATTTT
v_gene: TRBV12-5; d_gene: TRBD1; j_gene: TRBJ2-3; abundance: NA; CDR3aa: CASGGGQGLVDTQYF; CDR3nt: TGTGCTAGTGGTGGGGGACAGGGACTTGTAGATACGCAGTATTTT
v_gene: TRBV30; d_gene: NA; j_gene: TRBJ2-1; abundance: NA; CDR3aa: CAWSVLAGIIGEFF; CDR3nt: TGTGCCTGGAGTGTACTGGCGGGGATAATCGGGGAGTTCTTC
v_gene: TRBV27; d_gene: TRBD1; j_gene: TRBJ2-3; abundance: NA; CDR3aa: CASSTLGQPYTDTQYF; CDR3nt: TGTGCCAGCAGTACCCTGGGACAGCCCTACACAGATACGCAGTATTTT